These T cell receptor beta chains were read from a single sample in a study of T cell changes during pregnancy in multiple sclerosis. Generated by immunoSEQ multiplex PCR, the TCRdb table keeps only in-frame clones and is missing some. The table has around 69,000 clones, more than 90% seen once. The specimen comprised peripheral blood, sampled in the third trimester of pregnancy. These receptors were collected from a female donor with multiple sclerosis, enrolled in a pregnancy study. Both conserved end residues are part of each CDR3. A D gene is named only where the DNA matches it firmly. Some rows mark clone size as missing; the rest say once, few, many or name a class of expanded clone.

j_call clone_size d_call v_call cdr3_nt cdr3_aa
TRBJ1-5 . . TRBV11-2 TGTGCCAGCAGCTTGGCAGATAATCAGCCCCAGCATTTT CASSLADNQPQHF
TRBJ1-4 . . TRBV29-1 TGCAGCGTTGTTGGCAGTGCAACTAATGAAAAACTGTTTTTT CSVVGSATNEKLFF
TRBJ2-7 once . TRBV6-1 TGTGCCAGCGGCGGGACTTGGGCCTACGAGCAGTACTTC CASGGTWAYEQYF
TRBJ1-4 . TRBD1 TRBV9 TGTGCCAGCAGCGTAGCTATCACAGGGGTCGAAAAACTGTTTTTT CASSVAITGVEKLFF
TRBJ1-1 . TRBD1 TRBV18 TGTGCCAGCTCAACGCCACAGGGGCGGTACACTGAAGCTTTCTTT CASSTPQGRYTEAFF
TRBJ2-1 . TRBD2 TRBV30 TGTGCCTGGAGTAGGACTAGCGGGAGCTACAATGAGCAGTTCTTC CAWSRTSGSYNEQFF
TRBJ1-5 . . TRBV4-1 TGCGCCAGCAGCGTCAGGGGAAGCGATGCTTATCTCAGCAATCAGCCCCAGCATTTT CASSVRGSDAYLSNQPQHF
TRBJ2-2 . TRBD2 TRBV2 TGTGCCAGCAGTGCTGGAGCGGGAGTCGGGGAGCTGTTTTTT CASSAGAGVGELFF
TRBJ1-6 . . TRBV5-1 TGCGCCAGCAGCGATGGGACTGAGAATTCACCCCTCCACTTT CASSDGTENSPLHF
TRBJ2-7 . TRBD2 TRBV5-6 TGTGCCAGCAGCTTCAGTTTGGGGACTAGCGCCTACGAGCAGTACTTC CASSFSLGTSAYEQYF
TRBJ2-7 . . TRBV11-2 TGTGCCAGCAGCCGACAGGCCTACGAGCAGTACTTC CASSRQAYEQYF
TRBJ2-7 . TRBD2 TRBV6-6 TGTGCCAGCAGTTACCCTGGGACTAGCGGATACGAGCAGTACTTC CASSYPGTSGYEQYF
TRBJ2-7 . TRBD2 TRBV25-1 TGTGCCAGCAGTGAATTCGACCGACTAGCGGGACCCCACGAGCAGTACTTC CASSEFDRLAGPHEQYF
TRBJ2-7 . . TRBV6-1 TGTGCCAGCAGTGAAGTTCTTGAAGCGTCTCAGGGGGAGCAGTACTTC CASSEVLEASQGEQYF
TRBJ1-1 . . TRBV20-1 TGCAGTGGGCGGCCGAACACTGAAGCTTTCTTT CSGRPNTEAFF
TRBJ1-1 . . TRBV6-4 TGTGCCAGCAGTGACTCGGATCCCATGCGACAGATGAACACTGAAGCTTTCTTT CASSDSDPMRQMNTEAFF
TRBJ2-5 . TRBD2 TRBV9 TGTGCCAGCAGCGTTATCGCGGGAGGGGCATTGGAGACCCAGTACTTC CASSVIAGGALETQYF
TRBJ2-3 . TRBD1 TRBV5-1 TGCGCCAGCAGCCCAAACCGGGACAGGGTTTCAGATACGCAGTATTTT CASSPNRDRVSDTQYF
TRBJ1-5 . TRBD1 TRBV28 TGTGCCAGCAGTCGGGACAGGAATCAGCCCCAGCATTTT CASSRDRNQPQHF
TRBJ1-5 . TRBD1 TRBV7-2 TGTGCCAGCAGCTCGGAGGCAGGGGGCTGTTGCAATCAGCCCCAGCATTTT CASSSEAGGCCNQPQHF
TRBJ2-1 . TRBD2 TRBV10-3 TGTGCCATCAGTGATCGGGAGGGGGACGGGCAGTTCTTC CAISDREGDGQFF
TRBJ2-1 . TRBD1 TRBV7-9 TGTGCCAGCGACCACCGGGTCCGACAGGGTAAGGATGAGCAGTTCTTC CASDHRVRQGKDEQFF
TRBJ1-5 once . TRBV12-5 TGTGCTAGTGGTTTATTTACAGGGCCTGGAAATCAGCCCCAGCATTTT CASGLFTGPGNQPQHF
TRBJ2-5 . . TRBV18 TGTGCCAGCTCACCAGATCGGAGGGGGCCGGGGGAGACCCAGTACTTC CASSPDRRGPGETQYF
TRBJ1-4 . TRBD1 TRBV5-1 TGCGCCAGCAGCTTGGAACGGGCAGGGGGTGAAAAACTGTTTTTT CASSLERAGGEKLFF
TRBJ1-1 . TRBD1 TRBV6-6 TGTGCCAGCAGTCGGACAGGGGGCGATGGGACTGAAGCTTTCTTT CASSRTGGDGTEAFF
TRBJ2-2 . TRBD1 TRBV4-3 TGCGCCAGCAGCCAAGAGCTAGGACAGGGAGGAAGCACCGGGGAGCTGTTTTTT CASSQELGQGGSTGELFF
TRBJ2-1 . . TRBV30 TGTGCCTGGACCCCGGGATACTCCTACAATGAGCAGTTCTTC CAWTPGYSYNEQFF
TRBJ2-2 . TRBD1 TRBV2 TGTGCCAGCAGTGAACGGACAGGGGACGGCACCGGGGAGCTGTTTTTT CASSERTGDGTGELFF
TRBJ2-5 . . TRBV29-1 TGCAGCGTTGAACGTGGCGGGGAGACCCAGTACTTC CSVERGGETQYF
TRBJ2-7 . TRBD1 TRBV19 TGTGCCAGTAGTCCCCGGGACAGGCCCCGCGAGCAGTACTTC CASSPRDRPREQYF
TRBJ2-3 . . TRBV28 TGTGCCAGCAGTTCGGAGTTAATAGGGGGAGATACGCAGTATTTT CASSSELIGGDTQYF
TRBJ1-2 . . TRBV29-1 TGCAGCGGAGGACAGCCAGGGAACTATGGCTACACCTTC CSGGQPGNYGYTF
TRBJ1-5 . TRBD1 TRBV10-3 TGTGCCATCAGTGAGCCGGACAGGGGAGGAGGCAATCAGCCCCAGCATTTT CAISEPDRGGGNQPQHF
TRBJ1-2 . . TRBV28 TGTGCCAGCAGTTTACCCGAGGGCGGCTTTAACTATGGCTACACCTTC CASSLPEGGFNYGYTF
TRBJ2-5 . TRBD1 TRBV5-1 TGCGCCAGCACCACCTGGGAGAGGGGGCGACAAGAGACCCAGTACTTC CASTTWERGRQETQYF
TRBJ2-1 . TRBD2 TRBV5-1 TGCGCCAGCAGCTTAGGCGGGGGGGACTACAATGAGCAGTTCTTC CASSLGGGDYNEQFF
TRBJ2-1 . TRBD2 TRBV29-1 TGCAGCGTAGGGGATAGCGGGAGGGTCTGGGGTGAGCAGTTCTTC CSVGDSGRVWGEQFF
TRBJ2-5 . TRBD1 TRBV6-5 TGTGCCAGCAGTTATGGCTGGACAGGGGAACAAGAGACCCAGTACTTC CASSYGWTGEQETQYF
TRBJ2-1 . TRBD2 TRBV29-1 TGCAGCGTCCGAGCGGGGACTGAGGAGCAGTTCTTC CSVRAGTEEQFF
TRBJ2-7 . TRBD2 TRBV7-2 TGTGCCAGCAGCTTAGGACTAGCGCCTGGGTTTTACGAGCAGTACTTC CASSLGLAPGFYEQYF
TRBJ1-4 . . TRBV28 TGTGCCAGCAGTTCGACAGGTACTAATGAAAAACTGTTTTTT CASSSTGTNEKLFF
TRBJ2-7 once TRBD2 TRBV18 TGTGCCAGCTCACCAGGGACTAGCGGACCCTACGAGCAGTACTTC CASSPGTSGPYEQYF
TRBJ2-7 . TRBD1 TRBV4-1 TGCGCCAGCAGCGCCGGGACAGGGTTCGAGCAGTACTTC CASSAGTGFEQYF
TRBJ1-2 . . TRBV19 TGTGCCAGTACCCCAGGACTGAACCCCTATGGCTACACCTTC CASTPGLNPYGYTF
TRBJ2-5 few TRBD2 TRBV5-1 TGCGCCAGCAGCGGCGGGACTAGCGGGAGCGAGACCCAGTACTTC CASSGGTSGSETQYF
TRBJ2-7 . . TRBV7-2 TGTGCCAGCACCCCGGGGGAAGTCGATGACGAGCAGTACTTC CASTPGEVDDEQYF
TRBJ1-2 . TRBD1 TRBV28 TGTGCCAGCAGTACCCACAGGGGAGGTATGGGCTACACCTTC CASSTHRGGMGYTF
TRBJ2-7 . . TRBV29-1 TGCAGCGTGGGGGGACAGACCTACGAGCAGTACTTC CSVGGQTYEQYF
TRBJ1-2 . . TRBV28 TGTGCCAGCAGTCTCCCCGTCGGTGGCTACACCTTC CASSLPVGGYTF
TRBJ1-1 . . TRBV5-4 TGTGCCAGCAGCTTGGGAAGGGCGGGGGCCCCGAACACTGAAGCTTTCTTT CASSLGRAGAPNTEAFF
TRBJ2-1 once TRBD2 TRBV11-1 TGTGCCAGCAGCCCCCGGACGGGGGGCAATGAGCAGTTCTTC CASSPRTGGNEQFF
TRBJ1-5 . TRBD1 TRBV5-6 TGTGCCAGCAGCTTGGGGACAGGGGGCAAGCCCCAGCATTTT CASSLGTGGKPQHF
TRBJ1-3 once TRBD1 TRBV5-4 TGTGCCAGCAGCACGGGGACAGGGATCTCTGGAAACACCATATATTTT CASSTGTGISGNTIYF
TRBJ2-7 . TRBD1 TRBV29-1 TGCAGCGTTGGCCGGGACAGGGAATTTTACGAGCAGTACTTC CSVGRDREFYEQYF
TRBJ2-1 few TRBD2 TRBV2 TGTGCCAGCAGTGTGACTAGCGGGGGTTACAATGAGCAGTTCTTC CASSVTSGGYNEQFF
TRBJ2-5 . TRBD2 TRBV29-1 TGCAGCGCCTGGGGGGGAAAGGGGTGGGAGACCCAGTACTTC CSAWGGKGWETQYF
TRBJ1-1 . . TRBV28 TGTGCCAGCCGAGTGACGGCGGACACTGAAGCTTTCTTT CASRVTADTEAFF
TRBJ2-7 . TRBD2 TRBV27 TGTGCCAGCAGAGAGAGACTAGCGGGAACCTACGAGCAGTACTTC CASRERLAGTYEQYF